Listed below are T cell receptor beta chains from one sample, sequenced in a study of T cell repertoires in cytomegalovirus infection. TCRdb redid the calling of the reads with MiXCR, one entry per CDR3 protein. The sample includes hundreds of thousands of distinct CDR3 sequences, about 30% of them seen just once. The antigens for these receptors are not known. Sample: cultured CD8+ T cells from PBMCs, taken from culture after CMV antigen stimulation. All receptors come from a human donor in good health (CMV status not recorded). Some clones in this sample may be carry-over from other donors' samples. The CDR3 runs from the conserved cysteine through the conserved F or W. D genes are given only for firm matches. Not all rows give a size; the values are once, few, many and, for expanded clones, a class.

CDR3aa: CSARASASTGELFF
CDR3nt: TGCAGTGCTAGAGCTTCAGCCTCGACGGGGGAGCTGTTTTTT
j_gene: TRBJ2-2
d_gene: -
v_gene: TRBV20-1
abundance: -

CDR3aa: CASSISGGAGQPQHF
CDR3nt: TGTGCCAGCAGTATATCCGGGGGCGCGGGTCAGCCCCAGCATTTT
j_gene: TRBJ1-5
d_gene: -
v_gene: TRBV7-2
abundance: many

CDR3aa: CASSYTPGQGNYGYTF
CDR3nt: TGTGCCAGCAGTTACACCCCTGGACAGGGTAACTATGGCTACACCTTC
j_gene: TRBJ1-2
d_gene: TRBD1
v_gene: TRBV6-5
abundance: -

CDR3aa: CASSLTGSVSPLHF
CDR3nt: TGTGCCAGCAGTTTGACAGGGTCGGTTTCACCCCTCCACTTT
j_gene: TRBJ1-6
d_gene: TRBD1
v_gene: TRBV28
abundance: few

CDR3aa: CASGLGPTYNEQFF
CDR3nt: TGTGCTAGTGGTTTAGGACCCACCTACAATGAGCAGTTCTTC
j_gene: TRBJ2-1
d_gene: -
v_gene: TRBV12-5
abundance: -

CDR3aa: CASSSGMRTNTEAFF
CDR3nt: TGTGCCAGCAGCTCCGGGATGCGGACGAACACTGAAGCTTTCTTT
j_gene: TRBJ1-1
d_gene: -
v_gene: TRBV7-6
abundance: -

CDR3aa: CASSGNRAGYEQYF
CDR3nt: TGTGCCAGCAGCGGGAACCGGGCCGGCTACGAGCAGTACTTC
j_gene: TRBJ2-7
d_gene: -
v_gene: TRBV2
abundance: many

CDR3aa: CASSGGQGPPGTGELFF
CDR3nt: TGTGCCAGCAGTGGGGGACAGGGGCCCCCGGGGACCGGGGAGCTGTTTTTT
j_gene: TRBJ2-2
d_gene: TRBD1
v_gene: TRBV2
abundance: few

CDR3aa: CASTRLAGETGETQYF
CDR3nt: TGTGCCAGCACCAGACTAGCGGGGGAAACCGGGGAGACCCAGTACTTC
j_gene: TRBJ2-5
d_gene: TRBD2
v_gene: TRBV6-5
abundance: -

CDR3aa: CASSLVSASYYNEQFF
CDR3nt: TGTGCCAGCAGCTTAGTGAGTGCTAGCTACTACAATGAGCAGTTCTTC
j_gene: TRBJ2-1
d_gene: -
v_gene: TRBV7-2
abundance: many

CDR3aa: CASSPGVAYEQYF
CDR3nt: TGTGCCAGCAGTCCAGGGGTAGCCTACGAGCAGTACTTC
j_gene: TRBJ2-7
d_gene: -
v_gene: TRBV12-3/TRBV12-4
abundance: -

CDR3aa: CASSIEGGGIYNEQFF
CDR3nt: TGTGCCAGCAGCATAGAGGGGGGGGGTATTTACAATGAGCAGTTCTTC
j_gene: TRBJ2-1
d_gene: -
v_gene: TRBV7-9
abundance: -

CDR3aa: CASRSTEDYGYTF
CDR3nt: TGTGCCAGCAGGAGCACGGAGGACTATGGCTACACCTTC
j_gene: TRBJ1-2
d_gene: -
v_gene: TRBV7-9
abundance: few

CDR3aa: CASSPGQADTEAFF
CDR3nt: TGTGCCAGCAGCCCCGGACAGGCAGACACTGAAGCTTTCTTT
j_gene: TRBJ1-1
d_gene: TRBD1
v_gene: TRBV9
abundance: few

CDR3aa: CASSMKPYNEQFF
CDR3nt: TGTGCCAGCAGCATGAAACCCTACAATGAGCAGTTCTTC
j_gene: TRBJ2-1
d_gene: -
v_gene: TRBV11-2
abundance: few

CDR3aa: CSAKTGTDTQYF
CDR3nt: TGCAGTGCCAAGACAGGCACAGATACGCAGTATTTT
j_gene: TRBJ2-3
d_gene: -
v_gene: TRBV20-1
abundance: -

CDR3aa: CASSQVGGTSGSGANVLTF
CDR3nt: TGTGCCAGCAGCCAAGTTGGAGGGACTAGTGGTTCTGGGGCCAACGTCCTGACTTTC
j_gene: TRBJ2-6
d_gene: TRBD2
v_gene: TRBV4-2
abundance: many

CDR3aa: CASSTGLTGNTEAFF
CDR3nt: TGTGCCAGCAGCACCGGACTGACGGGGAACACTGAAGCTTTCTTT
j_gene: TRBJ1-1
d_gene: -
v_gene: TRBV7-6
abundance: -

CDR3aa: CASGQGREKLFF
CDR3nt: TGTGCCAGCGGACAGGGGCGGGAAAAACTGTTTTTT
j_gene: TRBJ1-4
d_gene: TRBD1
v_gene: TRBV6-6
abundance: -

CDR3aa: CASSLDRSPTNEKLFF
CDR3nt: TGCGCCAGCAGCCTAGACAGGAGCCCAACTAATGAAAAACTGTTTTTT
j_gene: TRBJ1-4
d_gene: -
v_gene: TRBV4-3
abundance: few

CDR3aa: CASSLWTAQETQYF
CDR3nt: TGTGCCAGCAGTTTATGGACAGCCCAAGAGACCCAGTACTTC
j_gene: TRBJ2-5
d_gene: -
v_gene: TRBV12-3/TRBV12-4
abundance: few

CDR3aa: CASSSPGLGETQYF
CDR3nt: TGTGCCAGCAGTTCTCCGGGCCTAGGCGAGACCCAGTACTTC
j_gene: TRBJ2-5
d_gene: -
v_gene: TRBV28
abundance: few

CDR3aa: CASSPRGSTSTDTQYF
CDR3nt: TGTGCCAGCTCACCAAGGGGGTCCACTAGCACAGATACGCAGTATTTT
j_gene: TRBJ2-3
d_gene: -
v_gene: TRBV18
abundance: -

CDR3aa: CASSLGQVGYEQYF
CDR3nt: TGTGCCAGCAGCTTGGGGCAGGTAGGCTACGAGCAGTACTTC
j_gene: TRBJ2-7
d_gene: -
v_gene: TRBV12-3/TRBV12-4
abundance: few

CDR3aa: CASSYGNRDNEQFF
CDR3nt: TGTGCCAGCAGTTACGGGAACAGGGACAATGAGCAGTTCTTC
j_gene: TRBJ2-1
d_gene: -
v_gene: TRBV6-5
abundance: -

CDR3aa: CSVEVAGWGAGELFF
CDR3nt: TGCAGCGTTGAGGTCGCGGGCTGGGGTGCCGGGGAGCTGTTTTTT
j_gene: TRBJ2-2
d_gene: -
v_gene: TRBV29-1
abundance: -

CDR3aa: CASSTKDRARTEAFF
CDR3nt: TGTGCCAGCAGCACGAAGGACAGGGCACGAACTGAAGCTTTCTTT
j_gene: TRBJ1-1
d_gene: TRBD1
v_gene: TRBV7-2
abundance: -

CDR3aa: CASSLAAGVDEQFF
CDR3nt: TGTGCCAGCAGCTTGGCAGCGGGGGTCGATGAGCAGTTCTTC
j_gene: TRBJ2-1
d_gene: TRBD2
v_gene: TRBV5-5
abundance: -

CDR3aa: CASSQAWTPNYEQYF
CDR3nt: TGCGCCAGCAGCCAAGCCTGGACACCCAACTACGAGCAGTACTTC
j_gene: TRBJ2-7
d_gene: -
v_gene: TRBV4-1
abundance: few

CDR3aa: CAISESQRGGLTDTQYF
CDR3nt: TGTGCCATCAGTGAGTCGCAGCGGGGGGGTCTCACAGATACGCAGTATTTT
j_gene: TRBJ2-3
d_gene: TRBD2
v_gene: TRBV10-3
abundance: -

CDR3aa: CASSPLQYGGDPFF
CDR3nt: TGTGCCAGCAGCCCTCTTCAGTACGGGGGGGACCCGTTCTTC
j_gene: TRBJ2-1
d_gene: TRBD2
v_gene: TRBV5-5
abundance: -

CDR3aa: CASSAVLETPLHF
CDR3nt: TGTGCCAGCAGTGCGGTCCTGGAGACACCCCTCCACTTT
j_gene: TRBJ1-6
d_gene: -
v_gene: TRBV6-2/TRBV6-3
abundance: -

CDR3aa: CASSFTTAVNQPQHF
CDR3nt: TGTGCCAGCAGTTTCACGACAGCGGTGAATCAGCCCCAGCATTTT
j_gene: TRBJ1-5
d_gene: -
v_gene: TRBV27
abundance: -

CDR3aa: CASSSLAGGGPDTQYF
CDR3nt: TGTGCCAGCAGTTCTCTAGCGGGGGGGGGACCAGATACGCAGTATTTT
j_gene: TRBJ2-3
d_gene: TRBD2
v_gene: TRBV7-6
abundance: few

CDR3aa: CASSLNLAGNTDTQYF
CDR3nt: TGTGCCAGCAGTTTAAACCTAGCGGGGAACACAGATACGCAGTATTTT
j_gene: TRBJ2-3
d_gene: TRBD2
v_gene: TRBV12-3/TRBV12-4
abundance: few

CDR3aa: CASLRLGGIDEQYF
CDR3nt: TGTGCCAGCCTCAGGCTGGGGGGCATCGACGAGCAGTACTTC
j_gene: TRBJ2-7
d_gene: -
v_gene: TRBV5-6
abundance: -

CDR3aa: CANSSRSAATREKLFF
CDR3nt: TGTGCCAACAGCTCCCGGTCAGCGGCAACGAGAGAAAAACTGTTTTTT
j_gene: TRBJ1-4
d_gene: -
v_gene: TRBV14
abundance: -

CDR3aa: CASSSAELAGPWGEQFF
CDR3nt: TGTGCCAGCAGCAGCGCGGAGTTAGCGGGGCCGTGGGGTGAGCAGTTCTTC
j_gene: TRBJ2-1
d_gene: TRBD2
v_gene: TRBV7-8
abundance: -

CDR3aa: CASSGTPLANYGYTF
CDR3nt: TGTGCCAGCAGCGGGACACCCTTAGCTAACTATGGCTACACCTTC
j_gene: TRBJ1-2
d_gene: -
v_gene: TRBV2
abundance: -

CDR3aa: CASSSIDRGMNTEAFF
CDR3nt: TGTGCCAGCAGCTCGATCGACAGGGGAATGAACACTGAAGCTTTCTTT
j_gene: TRBJ1-1
d_gene: TRBD1
v_gene: TRBV7-9
abundance: few

CDR3aa: CASSAIDKLRNEQFF
CDR3nt: TGTGCCAGCAGCGCTATCGACAAGTTAAGGAATGAGCAGTTCTTC
j_gene: TRBJ2-1
d_gene: -
v_gene: TRBV9
abundance: -

CDR3aa: CVSSSAWATEGEQFF
CDR3nt: TGTGTCAGCAGCTCCGCCTGGGCGACGGAGGGTGAGCAGTTCTTC
j_gene: TRBJ2-1
d_gene: -
v_gene: TRBV11-2
abundance: -

CDR3aa: CASSFPGASTEAFF
CDR3nt: TGTGCCAGCAGTTTCCCGGGGGCGAGCACTGAAGCTTTCTTT
j_gene: TRBJ1-1
d_gene: -
v_gene: TRBV27
abundance: -

CDR3aa: CATSEISSSSTDTQYF
CDR3nt: TGTGCCACCAGTGAAATTAGCTCTTCTAGCACAGATACGCAGTATTTT
j_gene: TRBJ2-3
d_gene: -
v_gene: TRBV24-1
abundance: few

CDR3aa: CSVGDLAKNIQYF
CDR3nt: TGCAGCGTTGGGGATCTCGCCAAAAACATTCAGTACTTC
j_gene: TRBJ2-4
d_gene: -
v_gene: TRBV29-1
abundance: -

CDR3aa: CASSFPLAGSNTGELFF
CDR3nt: TGTGCCAGCAGCTTCCCACTAGCGGGGTCGAACACCGGGGAGCTGTTTTTT
j_gene: TRBJ2-2
d_gene: TRBD2
v_gene: TRBV7-2
abundance: many

CDR3aa: CASSRNLAGGPGELFF
CDR3nt: TGCGCCAGCAGCCGGAACCTAGCGGGGGGGCCTGGGGAGCTGTTTTTT
j_gene: TRBJ2-2
d_gene: TRBD2
v_gene: TRBV4-1
abundance: many

CDR3aa: CASSFPGNGETQYF
CDR3nt: TGTGCCAGCAGCTTCCCGGGGAACGGGGAGACCCAGTACTTC
j_gene: TRBJ2-5
d_gene: -
v_gene: TRBV7-9
abundance: few

CDR3aa: CASSPGGWNNEQFF
CDR3nt: TGCGCCAGCAGCCCAGGGGGCTGGAACAATGAGCAGTTCTTC
j_gene: TRBJ2-1
d_gene: TRBD1
v_gene: TRBV4-1
abundance: many

CDR3aa: CASRVLSGNTEAFF
CDR3nt: TGTGCCAGCAGGGTACTCAGTGGGAACACTGAAGCTTTCTTT
j_gene: TRBJ1-1
d_gene: -
v_gene: TRBV27
abundance: -

CDR3aa: CASSASGTADEAFF
CDR3nt: TGTGCCAGCAGCGCATCCGGGACAGCGGATGAAGCTTTCTTT
j_gene: TRBJ1-1
d_gene: TRBD1
v_gene: TRBV7-9
abundance: -